Reported below is one TCR beta chain. Its antigen is not known. The junction and the germline gene differ at one end; a read error may be behind it. The primer mix had 60 Vbeta and 13 Jbeta primers. Clones were read by immunoSEQ multiplex PCR, and TCRdb kept only the in-frame ones, dropping some. This sample yields roughly 150,000 clones, of which about 76% are seen a single time; less than 5% belongs to the top ten. The data were taken from a study of cytomegalovirus exposure and HLA in healthy donors. Notes on the study in general: CMV serostatus was the sole immune exposure data available. About 87% or about 30% of the time was how often most TCR beta V segments were productive, according to an earlier analysis.

Germline V CDR1 and CDR2: SGHNT, YYREEE (reference sequence). The CDR3 contains 15 residues. Material: PBMCs. This chain links TRBV5-4 with TRBJ2-6; tentative D call: TRBD1 (5 bases). This clonotype was sampled from a male donor in good health and CMV-seronegative. The CDR3 protein is CASSLAGAGANGLTF. The CDR3 coding sequence is TGTGCCAGCAGCTTGGCTGGGGCTGGGGCCAACGGCCTGACTTTC.